This record looks at one T cell receptor beta chain sequence and its context. No antigen is known for it. The data are from a study of cytomegalovirus exposure and HLA in healthy donors. General study points: Rarity held for most TCR sequences, but there were some public TCRs that occurred in many donors. Cytomegalovirus-associated status was assigned to about 180 TCR beta chains. Confirmation was obtained in vitro that a few CMV-associated chains are specific for CMV antigens. Published work reported that the classifier diagnosed cytomegalovirus status with high specificity and sensitivity.

Some clones are missing from TCRdb's copy, which holds only in-frame ones; the method was immunoSEQ multiplex PCR. The sample records some 60,000 clones, 96% being singletons. CDR1 and CDR2 (germline): MNHEY, SMNVEV (reference sequence). Trimming removed 2 bases from V and 3 bases from J; junction bases left unmatched: 4. The CDR3 is 15 residues long. The J gene is TRBJ1-5, the V gene TRBV27; 7 bases line up with TRBD1. The sample taken for sequencing was PBMCs. This TCR came from a man in his late teens or twenties in good health and CMV-seronegative. CDR3 coding DNA: TGTGCCAGCAGTTTAGAGGGGGCCTCCAATCAGCCCCAGCATTTT. Amino acids: CASSLEGASNQPQHF.